One sample yielded the 14 T cell receptor beta chains listed below, sequenced in a study of blood T cell repertoires in COVID-19. TCRdb's table, derived via immunoSEQ multiplex PCR, lists solely in-frame clones and lacks some. The sample records 300,000 to 400,000 clones, 75% to 90% being singletons. Sequenced material: PBMCs or T cells enriched from blood (not recorded which). These TCRs come from a woman aged 25-40 years who had been exposed to COVID-19.

This clone was seen a few times. This rearrangement joins TRBV5-4 to TRBJ2-3; 8 bases agree with TRBD1. Germline CDR1 is SGHNT and CDR2 is YYREEE (reference sequence). The CDR3 sequence is 14 residues long. J lost 2 bases, V lost 6 bases, and 5 bases had no gene match. CDR3 nucleotides: TGTGCCAGCAACCGGGACAGGTTCACAGATACGCAGTATTTT. This translates into CASNRDRFTDTQYF.

The chain joins TRBV19 to TRBJ2-3; D unclear. V dropped 3 bases and J dropped 0 bases, with 10 bases sitting between them. Germline-derived CDR1 and CDR2 are LNHDA and SQIVND (reference sequence). The CDR3 runs to 15 residues. The CDR3 region has the DNA TGTGCCAGTAGTATCCCCACAACGAGCACAGATACGCAGTATTTT. Protein product: CASSIPTTSTDTQYF.

This sequence joins TRBV19 and TRBJ1-2, with D possibly matching TRBD1 (5 bases). V lost 3 bases, J lost 4 bases, and 12 bases lay in between. This CDR3 region has 14 residues. Germline values: CDR1 LNHDA, CDR2 SQIVND (reference sequence). The CDR3 spells CASSMSDSSYGYTF. CDR3 bases: TGTGCCAGTAGTATGAGTGACAGCTCCTATGGCTACACCTTC.

This clone was observed a single time. DNA for the CDR3: TGTGCCAGCAGCGTAGGAGGGGGACACTACAATGAGCAGTTCTTC. Protein product: CASSVGGGHYNEQFF. The chain employs TRBV9 and TRBJ2-1, with D maybe TRBD1 (6 bases). Trimming cost V 0 bases and J 3 bases, with 10 bases left between them. This CDR3 contains 15 residues. Germline CDR1 and CDR2: SGDLS and YYNGEE.

V gene TRBV28 combines with J gene TRBJ1-4, with 8 nucleotides matching TRBD1. CDR1 and CDR2 from the germline V gene are MDHEN and SYDVKM. There are 15 residues in the CDR3. The ends lost 5 bases at V and 7 bases at J; junction bases unmatched: 9. The CDR3 protein is CASSARTGISEKLFF. CDR3 sequence (DNA): TGTGCCAGCAGTGCCCGGACAGGGATTAGTGAAAAACTGTTTTTT.

This sequence joins TRBV5-6 and TRBJ1-4, with 7 positions matching TRBD1. With V trimmed by 4 bases and J by 8 bases, 20 bases remained unmatched. The CDR3 has 18 amino acids. Germline V lookup: CDR1 SGHDT, CDR2 YYEEEE. CDR3 sequence reads: CASSPLTKGGVFEEKLFF. The DNA of the CDR3 is TGTGCCAGCAGCCCACTAACGAAAGGGGGCGTCTTTGAGGAAAAACTGTTTTTT.

The chain uses TRBV28 and TRBJ1-6; tentative D call: TRBD1 (5 bases). Germline CDR1 reads MDHEN; CDR2 reads SYDVKM. The V end lost 2 bases, the J end lost 4 bases, and 6 bases lay between the germline ends. This CDR3 has 14 residues. The CDR3: CASSLTGYNSPLHF. CDR3 DNA sequence: TGTGCCAGCAGTTTAACAGGATATAATTCACCCCTCCACTTT.

This chain connects TRBV5-5 to TRBJ1-3; D may be TRBD1 (5 bases). This CDR3 comprises 15 residues. CDR1 and CDR2 (germline): SGHKS, YYEKEE (reference sequence). Trimming took off 4 bases at V and 0 bases at J, with 11 bases between the two ends. In DNA form, the CDR3 reads TGTGCCAGCAGCGCCCGACAGTTCTCTGGAAACACCATATATTTT. It translates to CASSARQFSGNTIYF.

As concerns this clone: The sample has other DNA sequences that encode this CDR3 too. This chain connects TRBV9 to TRBJ2-2; 9 bases fit TRBD1. Trimming removed 0 bases from V and 7 bases from J; junction bases left unmatched: 4. CDR1 and CDR2 from the germline V gene are SGDLS and YYNGEE. This CDR3 spans 15 amino acids. The CDR3 reads CASSVAQGAVGELFF. The CDR3 DNA reads TGTGCCAGCAGCGTAGCACAGGGGGCCGTCGGGGAGCTGTTTTTT.

The chain joins TRBV28 to TRBJ2-2; maybe TRBD1 (6 bases). This CDR3 is built from 16 residues. The V gene lost 3 bases and the J gene lost 3 bases, with 14 bases spanning the gap. Germline CDR1 reads MDHEN; CDR2 reads SYDVKM. This chain's CDR3 is CASSFGRGWDTGELFF. The CDR3 DNA is TGTGCCAGCAGTTTCGGCAGGGGTTGGGACACCGGGGAGCTGTTTTTT.

J is TRBJ1-2 and V is TRBV4-3, with 12 bases that match TRBD1. The CDR3 contains 15 residues. Germline V lookup: CDR1 LGHNA, CDR2 YSLEER. V trimming: 6 bases; J trimming: 7 bases; junction bases outside the gene matches: 9. The CDR3 reads CASREGTGGASGYTF. For the CDR3, the DNA is TGCGCCAGCAGGGAAGGGACAGGGGGCGCGTCTGGCTACACCTTC.

The table lists this clone with a few counts. The genes are TRBV7-2 and TRBJ1-6, with 10 bases aligning to TRBD1. Per germline, CDR1 SGHTA and CDR2 FQGNSA. J lost 7 bases, V lost 5 bases, and 5 bases had no gene match. The CDR3 length is 15 residues. CDR3 nucleotide sequence: TGTGCCAGCAGCACGAGGGACAGGGGAAATTCACCCCTCCACTTT. Translation gives CASSTRDRGNSPLHF.

V gene TRBV5-1 combines with J gene TRBJ1-1; no definite D call. The CDR3 runs 13 residues. V lost 4 bases and J lost 4, with 11 bases in between. CDR1 and CDR2 from the germline V gene are SGHRS and YFSETQ. The CDR3 region has the DNA TGCGCCAGCAGCCCGGCGGTGAGCACTGAAGCTTTCTTT. Protein: CASSPAVSTEAFF.

This CDR3 reads CASTSSLYQPQHF. CDR3 coding DNA: TGTGCCAGCACCTCGAGTCTGTATCAGCCCCAGCATTTT. The chain employs TRBV28 and TRBJ1-5; D remains ambiguous. The CDR3 has 13 amino acids. CDR1 is MDHEN and CDR2 is SYDVKM in the germline V gene. The ends were cut back, 7 bases at V and 5 bases at J, with 12 bases in the middle. Supplemented by reference TRBV28 and TRBJ1-5, the full variable domain reads DVKVTQSSRYLVKRTGEKVFLECVQDMDHENMFWYRQDPGLGLRLIYFSYDVKMKEKGDIPEGYSVSREKKERFSLILESASTNQTSMYLCASTSSLYQPQHFGDGTRLSIL.